Included here is one TCR beta chain sequence, with context. Original analysis: Quantification of nucleated cells was approximated via reference gene primer amplification. Libraries were prepared by immunoSEQ multiplex PCR; TCRdb keeps only in-frame clonotypes and omits some of them. The V and J calls and clone size come from that table; D and trimming were worked out from the DNA. The repertoire consists of 250,000 to 350,000 clones, with about nine tenths occurring once and the leading ten covering approximately 12%. V dropped 0 bases and J dropped 5; count of bases not matched to a gene: 8. The germline V gene has CDR1 LNHDA and CDR2 SQIVND (reference sequence). The CDR3 totals 17 residues. The source of the sample is a study of blood T cell repertoires in COVID-19. Turning to the study itself: Collection of acute and convalescent COVID-19 samples took place in the United States, Italy and Spain. T cells, B-cell-depleted T cells, or PBMCs provided the cDNA or gDNA that served as material.

This clonotype was sampled from a woman aged 55-69 years with acute or convalescent COVID-19. Sequencing used peripheral blood. The V call is TRBV19, the J call TRBJ2-3; 10 bases agree with TRBD2. Here the CDR3 reads CASSIDALAGEQDTQYF. The CDR3 coding sequence is TGTGCCAGTAGTATAGATGCCCTAGCGGGGGAGCAAGATACGCAGTATTTT.